The 19 T cell receptor beta chains in this list originate from one sample, sequenced in a study of T cell changes during pregnancy in multiple sclerosis. Libraries were prepared by immunoSEQ multiplex PCR; TCRdb keeps only in-frame clonotypes and omits some of them. The sample carries about 69,000 clones, about 88% recorded once. The source was peripheral blood, collected before pregnancy. The receptors come from a female donor with multiple sclerosis, enrolled in a pregnancy study.

V is TRBV30 and J is TRBJ1-6, with D hard to call. Germline V lookup: CDR1 GTSNPN, CDR2 SVGIG (reference sequence). The V end was cut by 5 bases, the J end by 1 base, with 15 bases between. The CDR3 has 16 residues. The CDR3 nucleotides are TGTGCCTGGCGAGGCCTAGTAGTATCCTATAATTCACCCCTCCACTTT. It specifies CAWRGLVVSYNSPLHF.

The V and J genes are TRBV18 and TRBJ1-2; TRBD1 matches at 8 bases. The CDR3 has 13 amino acids. CDR1 KGHSH and CDR2 LQKENI come from the germline V gene. Losses at the gene ends were 4 bases for V and 3 bases for J; bases not matched to a gene: 1. CDR3 region: CASSLDRDYGYTF. CDR3 in DNA: TGTGCCAGCTCACTGGACAGGGACTATGGCTACACCTTC.

The chain links TRBV5-5 to TRBJ2-7; 10 bases map to TRBD2. Germline trimming cut 7 bases from V and 0 bases from J; bases unmatched to any gene: 10. This CDR3 has 16 residues. Germline CDR1 SGHKS, CDR2 YYEKEE (reference sequence). The CDR3 bases are TGTGCCAGCGCGCCCAAGCGGGAGGGTCCCTCCTACGAGCAGTACTTC. Translation gives CASAPKREGPSYEQYF.

CDR3: CASSLARLNEQFF. The DNA of the CDR3 is TGTGCCAGCAGCTTAGCCCGACTAAATGAGCAGTTCTTC. The chain joins TRBV11-2 to TRBJ2-1; D possibly corresponds to TRBD2 (5 bases). Germline V gene lookup returns CDR1 SGHAT and CDR2 FQNNGV. The CDR3 is 13 amino acids. Between the trimmed V and J ends, which lost 1 base and 7 bases, there was a span of 8 bases.

The chain combines TRBV12-5 with TRBJ1-1, with 8 bases that match TRBD1. This CDR3 has 20 amino acids. Germline V CDR1 and CDR2: LGHNT, FRNRAP. The junction had 25 bases not matched to a gene; V was cut back by 3 bases and J by 7 bases. The CDR3 DNA reads TGTGCTAGTGGTTTCATAATTGGGGGGGGGCAGGGGGCGCGTTCAGGTGAAGCTTTCTTT. Translating gives CASGFIIGGGQGARSGEAFF.

The CDR3 DNA follows: TGTGCCAGCAGCAAGACGGCAGGGGGCGTAGGATTCAACACCGGGGAGCTGTTTTTT. Encoded protein: CASSKTAGGVGFNTGELFF. The rearrangement links TRBV21-1 to TRBJ2-2; TRBD1 is the table's D call and was not checked against the DNA. TRBV21-1 is a known pseudogene. The CDR3 sequence is 19 residues long.

The chain employs TRBV6-1 and TRBJ1-5, with D uncertain. Between the trimmed V and J ends, which lost 4 bases and 0 bases, there was a span of 16 bases. The V gene's germline CDR1 is MNHNS and CDR2 SASEGT. The CDR3 spans 17 residues. CDR3 in DNA: TGTGCCAGCAGTGTACGGGTCCAAGACTATAGCAATCAGCCCCAGCATTTT. Amino acids: CASSVRVQDYSNQPQHF.

The chain joins TRBV10-2 to TRBJ2-7, with 7 bases lining up with TRBD1. The CDR3 consists of 14 residues. Germline CDR1 and CDR2: WSHSY and SAAADI. Trimming cost V 8 bases and J 0 bases; bases outside gene matches: 7. CDR3 sequence (DNA): TGCGCCAGCTACGACAGGGCGTCCTCCTACGAGCAGTACTTC. This codes for CASYDRASSYEQYF.

In this sample, this clone turned up a few times. This chain links TRBV27 with TRBJ2-7, with 7 positions matching TRBD2. CDR3 length: 11 amino acids. Germline CDR1 MNHEY, CDR2 SMNVEV (reference sequence). Germline trimming cut 8 bases from V and 2 bases from J; bases unmatched to any gene: 0. The CDR3 is CASGGAYEQYF. CDR3 DNA sequence: TGTGCCAGCGGGGGGGCCTACGAGCAGTACTTC.

This sequence joins TRBV7-9 and TRBJ2-2; 7 bases agree with TRBD2. Germline V lookup: CDR1 SEHNR, CDR2 FQNEAQ (reference sequence). The CDR3 is made up of 15 amino acids. V shed 5 bases and J 4 bases; nucleotides not matched to a gene: 7. Here the CDR3 DNA reads TGTGCCAGCAGCGTAAGCGGGGTTCCCACCGGGGAGCTGTTTTTT. Translating it yields CASSVSGVPTGELFF. Looking up the rest from reference TRBV7-9 and TRBJ2-2 gives the full variable domain: DTGVSQNPRHKITKRGQNVTFRCDPISEHNRLYWYRQTLGQGPEFLTYFQNEAQLEKSRLLSDRFSAERPKGSFSTLEIQRTEQGDSAMYLCASSVSGVPTGELFFGEGSRLTVL.

The rearrangement joins TRBV6-5 to TRBJ1-6, with D possibly being TRBD1 (6 bases). V lost 6 bases to trimming and J lost 7 bases, with 13 bases between them. Germline V gene data show CDR1 as MNHEY and CDR2 as SVGAGI. CDR3 length equals 14 residues. In DNA form, the CDR3 reads TGTGCCAGCAGGCCTGGACAGTGGAATTCACCCCTCCACTTT. This encodes CASRPGQWNSPLHF.

The DNA for the CDR3 is TGTGCCAGCACCTCCCAGCGGGACAGGGCGGGGGGTGGCTACACCTTC. Its protein product is CASTSQRDRAGGGYTF. J is TRBJ1-2 and V is TRBV7-2; 9 bases agree with TRBD1. Trimming removed 7 bases from V and 7 bases from J; junction bases left unmatched: 16. The CDR3 has 16 residues. Germline loops: CDR1 SGHTA, CDR2 FQGNSA.

This chain links TRBV19 with TRBJ1-4, with unresolved D. This CDR3 region has 15 residues. Trimming removed 3 bases at V and 5 bases at J, with 13 bases between. Germline-derived CDR1 and CDR2 are LNHDA and SQIVND (reference sequence). CDR3: CASSILQKRNEKLFF. CDR3 nucleotides: TGTGCCAGTAGTATTCTTCAGAAACGAAATGAAAAACTGTTTTTT.

This chain links TRBV5-1 with TRBJ2-7; 9 positions match TRBD1. Germline CDR1 SGHRS, CDR2 YFSETQ. The CDR3 loop spans 15 amino acids. Trimming cost V 0 bases and J 7 bases; bases outside gene matches: 8. The CDR3 region is CASSLGTGEVQEQYF. CDR3 nucleotide sequence: TGCGCCAGCAGCTTGGGGACAGGGGAGGTACAAGAGCAGTACTTC.

The chain recombines TRBV30 with TRBJ1-1; 7 bases fit TRBD1. The CDR3 totals 15 residues. J was trimmed by 4 bases and V by 3 bases; bases with no gene match: 11. Germline V gives CDR1 GTSNPN, CDR2 SVGIG (reference sequence). The CDR3 here is CAWSKTGRSGTEAFF. CDR3 sequence (DNA): TGTGCCTGGAGCAAGACAGGGAGGTCGGGCACTGAAGCTTTCTTT.

The rearrangement links TRBV27 to TRBJ1-2, with D perhaps matching TRBD1 (5 bases). Germline CDR1 is MNHEY and CDR2 is SMNVEV (reference sequence). V lost 0 bases, J lost 4 bases, and 6 bases lay in between. The CDR3 sequence is 13 residues long. The CDR3 nucleotides read TGTGCCAGCAGTTTATCGGGACTCTATGGCTACACCTTC. Protein: CASSLSGLYGYTF.

The V gene is TRBV6-1, the J gene TRBJ1-2; 7 bases are shared with TRBD1. The V gene end was trimmed by 6 bases and the J gene end by 8 bases; junction bases not matched to a gene: 12. CDR1 is MNHNS, CDR2 SASEGT, per germline. The CDR3 length is 14 residues. The CDR3 nucleotides read TGTGCCAGCAGACGGGCCGAGGGGGCGCGGGGCTACACCTTC. This translates into CASRRAEGARGYTF.

The chain carries TRBV30 and TRBJ1-5, with D perhaps matching TRBD1 (5 bases). The CDR3 loop spans 14 amino acids. Germline CDR1 GTSNPN, CDR2 SVGIG (reference sequence). Trimming shortened V by 0 bases and J by 3 bases, and 9 bases separated the two germline ends. The CDR3 DNA follows: TGTGCCTGGAGTGTTGACAGCAACAATCAGCCCCAGCATTTT. This encodes CAWSVDSNNQPQHF.

The DNA for the CDR3 is TGTGCCAGGGAGCAGACAGCAGATACGCAGTATTTT. Its protein is CAREQTADTQYF. The gene calls are TRBV2 and TRBJ2-3; TRBD1 might be the D (5 bases). The length of the CDR3 is 12 residues. Germline V gene data show CDR1 as SNHLY and CDR2 as FYNNEI. V lost 9 bases, J lost 4 bases, and 11 bases lay in between.